Presented here are 16 T cell receptor beta chains from one specimen sequenced in a study of blood T cell repertoires in COVID-19. Profiling relied on immunoSEQ multiplex PCR, and the TCRdb table lists in-frame clones only, not all of them. The sample includes fewer than 250,000 clones, 80% to 90% of them seen just once. Sequenced sample: PBMCs or T cells enriched from blood (not recorded which). Receptors were obtained from a woman between 40 and 55 years old with acute COVID-19.

The chain uses TRBV15 and TRBJ2-1; no reliable D call. The CDR3 spans 14 residues. Germline V gene data show CDR1 as LNHNV and CDR2 as YYDKDF (reference sequence). The V end was cut by 0 bases, the J end by 4 bases, with 7 bases between. In DNA form, the CDR3 reads TGTGCCACCAGCAGAGATAGCAAGTACAATGAGCAGTTCTTC. It encodes CATSRDSKYNEQFF.

The chain combines TRBV5-1 with TRBJ1-2, with a tentative D call TRBD1 (6 bases). The length of the CDR3 is 15 residues. Trimming removed 0 bases at V and 2 bases at J, with 11 bases between. Germline V CDR1 and CDR2: SGHRS, YFSETQ. The chain's CDR3 is CASSLVPDRNYGYTF. CDR3 coding DNA: TGCGCCAGCAGCTTGGTGCCGGACAGAAACTATGGCTACACCTTC.

V is TRBV18 and J is TRBJ2-1, with D possibly TRBD2 on 5 matching bases. The V gene's germline CDR1 is KGHSH and CDR2 LQKENI. The CDR3 totals 13 residues. Trimming left V 3 bases short and J 9 bases short, with 12 bases between. The CDR3 spells CASSPLLEGEQFF. CDR3 sequence (DNA): TGTGCCAGCTCACCTCTTCTCGAGGGTGAGCAGTTCTTC.

V gene TRBV5-1 combines with J gene TRBJ2-1; possible D gene TRBD2, 6 bases. Germline-derived CDR1 and CDR2 are SGHRS and YFSETQ. This CDR3 spans 14 amino acids. With 5 bases removed from V and 4 bases from J, the gap between germline ends came to 13 bases. The CDR3: CASREGAAYNEQFF. The CDR3 DNA reads as TGCGCCAGCAGGGAGGGAGCAGCTTACAATGAGCAGTTCTTC. Complete variable domain (other parts from reference TRBV5-1 and TRBJ2-1): KAGVTQTPRYLIKTRGQQVTLSCSPISGHRSVSWYQQTPGQGLQFLFEYFSETQRNKGNFPGRFSGRQFSNSRSEMNVSTLELGDSALYLCASREGAAYNEQFFGPGTRLTVL.

The chain employs TRBV19 and TRBJ2-1, with D possibly being TRBD2 (5 bases). Trimming removed 3 bases at V and 8 bases at J, with 5 bases between. CDR1 LNHDA and CDR2 SQIVND come from the germline V gene (reference sequence). CDR3 length equals 11 residues. Here the CDR3 reads CASSIGDEQFF. The CDR3, as DNA: TGTGCCAGTAGTATCGGGGATGAGCAGTTCTTC.

The V and J genes are TRBV3-1 (or the pseudogene TRBV3-2) and TRBJ2-7, with 12 bases fitting TRBD1. This CDR3 region has 17 residues. The J segment lost 3 bases and the V segment lost 2 bases, leaving 8 bases of the junction unmatched. Germline V gene data show CDR1 as LGHDT and CDR2 as YNNKEL (reference sequence). CDR3 protein: CASSQLRDRGRFYEQYF. The DNA for the CDR3 is TGTGCCAGCAGCCAATTAAGGGACAGGGGGCGCTTCTACGAGCAGTACTTC.

The chain has TRBV6-2 or TRBV6-3 and TRBJ2-5; D perhaps matches TRBD1 (5 bases). The CDR3 consists of 16 residues. The germline CDR1 and CDR2 sequences are MNHEY and SVGEGT. Trimming stripped 2 bases from V and 6 bases from J, with 19 bases between. The CDR3 loop is CASSYGDLQGMKTQYF. The DNA of the CDR3 is TGTGCCAGCAGTTACGGAGACTTGCAGGGAATGAAGACCCAGTACTTC.

The rearrangement links TRBV28 to TRBJ1-1, with 8 bases that match TRBD1. The CDR3 has 15 residues. Germline CDR1 is MDHEN and CDR2 is SYDVKM. V dropped 7 bases and J dropped 1; count of bases not matched to a gene: 8. In DNA form, the CDR3 reads TGTGCCAGCACCAGTCCCGGGACAGGGAACACTGAAGCTTTCTTT. It specifies CASTSPGTGNTEAFF.

V is TRBV6-2 or TRBV6-3 and J is TRBJ2-1, with 9 bases lining up with TRBD2. Germline CDR1 MNHEY, CDR2 SVGEGT. The CDR3 runs 16 residues. The junction had 11 bases not matched to a gene; V was cut back by 5 bases and J by 6 bases. The CDR3 region is CASSRDGVAGVNEQFF. As DNA, the CDR3 is TGTGCCAGCAGTCGCGACGGGGTAGCGGGAGTCAATGAGCAGTTCTTC.

The gene calls are TRBV11-3 and TRBJ1-1; D not resolved. V was shortened by 5 bases and J by 4 bases, with 17 bases between the two germline ends. From germline, CDR1 is SGHNT and CDR2 YENEEA. The CDR3 spans 15 residues. CDR3 in DNA: TGTGCCAGCAGCGCGGCGCAGCGGGTTGGCACTGAAGCTTTCTTT. Protein: CASSAAQRVGTEAFF.

The rearrangement links TRBV6-2 or TRBV6-3 to TRBJ2-4; D is unresolved. The V gene's germline CDR1 is MNHEY and CDR2 SVGEGT. V was cut by 4 bases and J by 0 bases, with 13 bases left in between. The CDR3 covers 16 residues. The CDR3 region has the DNA TGTGCCAGCAGTTTTTTTCCCCAATTAGCCAAAAACATTCAGTACTTC. It encodes CASSFFPQLAKNIQYF.

The chain carries TRBV28 and TRBJ1-3; D gene ambiguous. The CDR3 is 16 amino acids. Trimming pared 3 bases from V and 0 bases from J, leaving 12 bases between. Germline loops: CDR1 MDHEN, CDR2 SYDVKM. CDR3 residues: CASSLQVQSSGNTIYF. The DNA for the CDR3 is TGTGCCAGCAGTTTGCAGGTCCAGAGCTCTGGAAACACCATATATTTT.

The chain employs TRBV10-1 and TRBJ2-5; 7 bases fit TRBD2. Germline V gives CDR1 WNHNN, CDR2 SYGVQD (reference sequence). The CDR3 runs 15 residues. J gave up 0 bases and V 3 bases, and 4 bases lay outside the gene matches. The CDR3 bases are TGCGCCAGCAGTGATGGAGCGGGGTACCAAGAGACCCAGTACTTC. Its translation is CASSDGAGYQETQYF.

CDR3 in amino acids: CASTRQGTSGNYEQYF. The CDR3 nucleotides are TGTGCCAGCACCCGCCAAGGAACTAGCGGGAACTACGAGCAGTACTTC. The J gene is TRBJ2-7, the V gene TRBV7-9; the match to TRBD2 covers 10 bases. The CDR3 is 16 amino acids. CDR1 is SEHNR and CDR2 is FQNEAQ in the germline V gene (reference sequence). After removal of 7 bases from V and 3 bases from J, the junction contained 12 bases not matched to a gene.

This chain connects TRBV2 to TRBJ2-1; D gene unclear. Trimming removed 8 bases from V and 2 bases from J, with 13 bases in between. The CDR3 sequence is 14 residues long. Germline CDR1 SNHLY, CDR2 FYNNEI. This chain's CDR3 is CASGIERAYNEQFF. The CDR3 DNA reads as TGTGCCAGCGGTATTGAGCGCGCCTACAATGAGCAGTTCTTC.

Points on this clone: Other DNA variants within this sample encode the same CDR3. This sequence joins TRBV5-1 and TRBJ1-5; 7 nucleotides match TRBD1. V was pared by 3 bases and J by 2 bases, with 2 bases of the junction left unmatched. Germline assignment: CDR1 SGHRS and CDR2 YFSETQ. The CDR3 runs 14 residues. The CDR3 here is CASSSTGGNQPQHF. DNA of the CDR3: TGCGCCAGCAGCTCCACAGGGGGCAATCAGCCCCAGCATTTT.